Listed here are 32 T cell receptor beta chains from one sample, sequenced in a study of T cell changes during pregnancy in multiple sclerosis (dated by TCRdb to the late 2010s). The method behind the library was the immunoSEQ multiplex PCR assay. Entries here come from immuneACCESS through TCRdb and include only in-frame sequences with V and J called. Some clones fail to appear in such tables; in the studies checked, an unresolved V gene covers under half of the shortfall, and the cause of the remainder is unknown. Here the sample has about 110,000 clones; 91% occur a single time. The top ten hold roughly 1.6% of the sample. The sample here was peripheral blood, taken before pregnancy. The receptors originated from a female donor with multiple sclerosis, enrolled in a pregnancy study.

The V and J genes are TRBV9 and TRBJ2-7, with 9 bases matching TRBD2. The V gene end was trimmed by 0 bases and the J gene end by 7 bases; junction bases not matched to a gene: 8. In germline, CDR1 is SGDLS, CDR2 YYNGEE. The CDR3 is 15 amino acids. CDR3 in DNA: TGTGCCAGCAGCGTAGGCGTGGCGGGGGGGCTTGAGCAGTACTTC. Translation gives CASSVGVAGGLEQYF.

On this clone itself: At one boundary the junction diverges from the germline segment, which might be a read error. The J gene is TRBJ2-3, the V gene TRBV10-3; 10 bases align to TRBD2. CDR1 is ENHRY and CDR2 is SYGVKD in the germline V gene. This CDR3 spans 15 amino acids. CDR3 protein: CAIGPPSGSIDTQYF. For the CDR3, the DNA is TGTGCCATCGGGCCCCCTAGCGGGAGCATAGATACGCAGTATTTT.

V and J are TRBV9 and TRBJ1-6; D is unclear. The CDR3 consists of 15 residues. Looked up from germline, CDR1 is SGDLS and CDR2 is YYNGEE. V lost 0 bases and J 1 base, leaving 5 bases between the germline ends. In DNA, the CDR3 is TGTGCCAGCAGCGTAGAACAGTCCTATAATTCACCCCTCCACTTT. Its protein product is CASSVEQSYNSPLHF.

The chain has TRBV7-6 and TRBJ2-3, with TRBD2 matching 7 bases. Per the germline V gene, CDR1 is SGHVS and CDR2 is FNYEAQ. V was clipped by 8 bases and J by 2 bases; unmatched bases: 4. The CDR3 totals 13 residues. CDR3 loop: CASRDYNTDTQYF. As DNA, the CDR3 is TGTGCCAGCCGGGACTACAACACAGATACGCAGTATTTT.

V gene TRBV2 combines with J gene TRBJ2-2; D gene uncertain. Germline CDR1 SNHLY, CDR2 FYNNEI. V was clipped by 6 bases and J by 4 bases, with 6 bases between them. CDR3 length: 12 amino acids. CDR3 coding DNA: TGTGCCAGCAGGACGGGCACCGGGGAGCTGTTTTTT. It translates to CASRTGTGELFF.

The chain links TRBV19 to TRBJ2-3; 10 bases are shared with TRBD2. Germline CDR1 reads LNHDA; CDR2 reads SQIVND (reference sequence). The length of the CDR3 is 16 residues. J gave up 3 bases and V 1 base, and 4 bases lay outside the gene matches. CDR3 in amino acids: CASSIADSGGTDTQYF. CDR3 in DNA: TGTGCCAGTAGTATAGCCGATAGCGGGGGGACAGATACGCAGTATTTT.

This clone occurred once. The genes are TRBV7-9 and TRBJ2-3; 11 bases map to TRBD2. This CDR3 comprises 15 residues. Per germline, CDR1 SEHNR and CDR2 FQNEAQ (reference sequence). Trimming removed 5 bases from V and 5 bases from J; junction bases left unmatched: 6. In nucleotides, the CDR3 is TGTGCCAGCAGCGAAGGGACTAGCGGAAGAGATACGCAGTATTTT. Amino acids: CASSEGTSGRDTQYF.

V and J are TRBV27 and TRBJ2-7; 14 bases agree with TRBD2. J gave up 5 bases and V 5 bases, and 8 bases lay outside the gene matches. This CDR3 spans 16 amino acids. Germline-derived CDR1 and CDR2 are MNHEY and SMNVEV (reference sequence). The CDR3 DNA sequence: TGTGCCAGCAGTCGACTAGCGGGGGGGCCCTTGAACGAGCAGTACTTC. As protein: CASSRLAGGPLNEQYF.

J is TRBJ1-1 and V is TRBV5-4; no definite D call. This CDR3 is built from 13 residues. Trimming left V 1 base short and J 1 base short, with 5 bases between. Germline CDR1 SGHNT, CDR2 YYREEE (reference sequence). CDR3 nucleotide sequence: TGTGCCAGCAGCTTGCGGGGGAACACTGAAGCTTTCTTT. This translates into CASSLRGNTEAFF.

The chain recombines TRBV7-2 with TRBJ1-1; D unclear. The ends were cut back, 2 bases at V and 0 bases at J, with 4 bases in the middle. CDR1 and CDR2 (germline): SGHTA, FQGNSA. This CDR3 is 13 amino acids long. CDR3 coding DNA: TGTGCCAGCAGCTTACTAGTGAACACTGAAGCTTTCTTT. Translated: CASSLLVNTEAFF. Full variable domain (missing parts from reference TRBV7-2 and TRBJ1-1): GAGVSQSPSNKVTEKGKDVELRCDPISGHTALYWYRQSLGQGLEFLIYFQGNSAPDKSGLPSDRFSAERTGGSVSTLTIQRTQQEDSAVYLCASSLLVNTEAFFGQGTRLTVV.

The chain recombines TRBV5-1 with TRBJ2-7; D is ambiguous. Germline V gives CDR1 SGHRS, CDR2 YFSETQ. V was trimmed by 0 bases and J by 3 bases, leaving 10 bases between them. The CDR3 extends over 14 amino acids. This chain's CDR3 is CASSLAADYYEQYF. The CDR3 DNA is TGCGCCAGCAGCTTGGCCGCAGATTACTACGAGCAGTACTTC.

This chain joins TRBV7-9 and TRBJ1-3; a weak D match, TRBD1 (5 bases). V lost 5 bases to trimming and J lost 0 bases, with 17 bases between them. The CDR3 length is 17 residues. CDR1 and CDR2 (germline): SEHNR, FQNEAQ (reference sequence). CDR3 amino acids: CASSRGDGLFSGNTIYF. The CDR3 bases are TGTGCCAGCAGCCGGGGGGACGGACTTTTCTCTGGAAACACCATATATTTT.

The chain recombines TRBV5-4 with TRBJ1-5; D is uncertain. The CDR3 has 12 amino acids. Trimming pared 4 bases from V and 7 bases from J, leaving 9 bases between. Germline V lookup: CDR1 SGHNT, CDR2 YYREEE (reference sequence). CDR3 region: CASSAPGQPQHF. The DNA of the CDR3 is TGTGCCAGCAGCGCGCCCGGGCAGCCCCAGCATTTT.

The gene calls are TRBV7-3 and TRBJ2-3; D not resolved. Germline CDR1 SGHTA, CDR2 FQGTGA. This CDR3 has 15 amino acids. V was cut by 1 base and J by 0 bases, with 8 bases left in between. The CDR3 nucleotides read TGTGCCAGCAGCTTAAGCAAAACTAGCACAGATACGCAGTATTTT. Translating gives CASSLSKTSTDTQYF.

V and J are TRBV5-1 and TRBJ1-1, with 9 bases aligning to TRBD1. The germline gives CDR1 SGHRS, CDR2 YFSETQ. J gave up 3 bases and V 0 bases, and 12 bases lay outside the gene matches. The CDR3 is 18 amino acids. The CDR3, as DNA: TGCGCCAGCAGCTTGGGCCGGCGTAACAGGGGGCGGGACACTGAAGCTTTCTTT. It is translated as CASSLGRRNRGRDTEAFF.

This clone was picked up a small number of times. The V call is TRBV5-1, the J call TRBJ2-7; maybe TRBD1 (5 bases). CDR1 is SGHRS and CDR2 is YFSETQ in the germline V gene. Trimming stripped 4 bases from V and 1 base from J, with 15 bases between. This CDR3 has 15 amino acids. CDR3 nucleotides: TGCGCCAGCAGCGAGGTAGTTGGGGCATCCTACGAGCAGTACTTC. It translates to CASSEVVGASYEQYF.

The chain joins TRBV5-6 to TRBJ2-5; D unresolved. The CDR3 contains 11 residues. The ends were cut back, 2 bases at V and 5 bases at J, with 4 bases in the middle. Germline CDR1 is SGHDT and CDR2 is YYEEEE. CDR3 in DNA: TGTGCCAGCAGCTTCTCTGAGACCCAGTACTTC. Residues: CASSFSETQYF.

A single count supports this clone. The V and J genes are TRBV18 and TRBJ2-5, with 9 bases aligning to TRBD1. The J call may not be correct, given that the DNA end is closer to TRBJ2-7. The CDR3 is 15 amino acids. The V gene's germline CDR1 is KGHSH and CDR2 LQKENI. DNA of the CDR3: TGTGCCAGCTCACGCACCCGGGACAGGGTCTACGAGCAGTACTTC. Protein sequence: CASSRTRDRVYEQYF.

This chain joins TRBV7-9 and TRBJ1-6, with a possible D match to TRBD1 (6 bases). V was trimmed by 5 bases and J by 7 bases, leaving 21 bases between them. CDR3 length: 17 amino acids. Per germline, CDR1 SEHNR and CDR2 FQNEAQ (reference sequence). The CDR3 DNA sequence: TGTGCCAGCAGCCAGGGAGGGACAACACTACCCAATTCACCCCTCCACTTT. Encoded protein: CASSQGGTTLPNSPLHF.

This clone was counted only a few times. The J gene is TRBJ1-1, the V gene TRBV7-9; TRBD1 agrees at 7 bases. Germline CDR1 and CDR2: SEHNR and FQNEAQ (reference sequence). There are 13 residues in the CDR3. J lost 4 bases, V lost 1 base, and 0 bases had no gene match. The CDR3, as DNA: TGTGCCAGCAGCTTAGGACAGGGCACTGAAGCTTTCTTT. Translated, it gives CASSLGQGTEAFF.

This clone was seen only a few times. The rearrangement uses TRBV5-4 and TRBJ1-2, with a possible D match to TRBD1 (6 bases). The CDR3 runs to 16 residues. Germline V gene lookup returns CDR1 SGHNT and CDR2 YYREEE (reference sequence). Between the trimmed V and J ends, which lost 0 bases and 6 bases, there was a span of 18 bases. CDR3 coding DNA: TGTGCCAGCAGCTTGGGACAGACCAGAAGGGGGAATGGCTACACCTTC. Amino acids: CASSLGQTRRGNGYTF.

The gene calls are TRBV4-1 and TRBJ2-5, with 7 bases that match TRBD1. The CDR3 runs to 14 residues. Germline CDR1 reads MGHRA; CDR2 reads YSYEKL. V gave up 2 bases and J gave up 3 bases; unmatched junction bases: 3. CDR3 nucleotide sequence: TGCGCCAGCAGCCAAACGACAGGGAAAGAGACCCAGTACTTC. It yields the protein CASSQTTGKETQYF.

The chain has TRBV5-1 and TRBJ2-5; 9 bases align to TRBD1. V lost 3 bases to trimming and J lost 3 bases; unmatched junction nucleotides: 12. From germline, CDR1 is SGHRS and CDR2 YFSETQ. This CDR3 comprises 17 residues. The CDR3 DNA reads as TGCGCCAGCAGCTCAGGACAGGGGCTTACCGGCGAAGAGACCCAGTACTTC. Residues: CASSSGQGLTGEETQYF.

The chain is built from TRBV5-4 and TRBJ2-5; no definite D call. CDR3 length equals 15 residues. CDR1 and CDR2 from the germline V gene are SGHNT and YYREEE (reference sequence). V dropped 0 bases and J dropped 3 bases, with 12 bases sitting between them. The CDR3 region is CASSLVGQFKETQYF. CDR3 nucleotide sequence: TGTGCCAGCAGCTTGGTTGGGCAGTTCAAAGAGACCCAGTACTTC.

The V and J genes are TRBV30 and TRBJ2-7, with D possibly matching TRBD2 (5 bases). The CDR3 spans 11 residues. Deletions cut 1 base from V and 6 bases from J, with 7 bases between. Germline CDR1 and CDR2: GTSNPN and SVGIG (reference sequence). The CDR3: CAWSAGVEQYF. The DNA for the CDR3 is TGTGCCTGGAGTGCCGGGGTCGAGCAGTACTTC. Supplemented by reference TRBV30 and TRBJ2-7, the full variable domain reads SQTIHQWPATLVQPVGSPLSLECTVEGTSNPNLYWYRQAAGRGLQLLFYSVGIGQISSEVPQNLSASRPQDRQFILSSKKLLLSDSGFYLCAWSAGVEQYFGPGTRLTVT.

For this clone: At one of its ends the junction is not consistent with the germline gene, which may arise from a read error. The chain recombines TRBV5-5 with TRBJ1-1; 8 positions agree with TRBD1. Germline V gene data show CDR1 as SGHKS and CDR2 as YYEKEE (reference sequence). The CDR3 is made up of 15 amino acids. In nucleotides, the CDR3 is TGCGCCAGCAGCCAAGAGGAGGACAGGGAGGCTGAAGCTTTCTTT. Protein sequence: CASSQEEDREAEAFF.

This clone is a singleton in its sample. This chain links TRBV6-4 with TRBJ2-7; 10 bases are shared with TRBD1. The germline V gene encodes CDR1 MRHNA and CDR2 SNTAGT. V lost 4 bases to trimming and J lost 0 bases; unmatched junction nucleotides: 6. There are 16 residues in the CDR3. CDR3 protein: CASSAPRDRGSYEQYF. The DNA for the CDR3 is TGTGCCAGCAGTGCGCCCCGGGACAGGGGCTCCTACGAGCAGTACTTC.

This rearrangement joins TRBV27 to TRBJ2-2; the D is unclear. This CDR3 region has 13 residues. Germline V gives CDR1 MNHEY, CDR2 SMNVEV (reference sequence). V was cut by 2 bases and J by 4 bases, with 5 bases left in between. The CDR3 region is CASSLRGTGELFF. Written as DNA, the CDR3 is TGTGCCAGCAGTTTAAGAGGCACCGGGGAGCTGTTTTTT.

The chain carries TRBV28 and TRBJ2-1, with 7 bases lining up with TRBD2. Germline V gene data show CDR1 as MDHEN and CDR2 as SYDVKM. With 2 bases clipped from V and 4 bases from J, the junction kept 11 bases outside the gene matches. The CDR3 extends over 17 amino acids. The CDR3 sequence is CASSLPSGASGYNEQFF. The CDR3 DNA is TGTGCCAGCAGTTTACCCAGCGGGGCCTCCGGGTACAATGAGCAGTTCTTC.

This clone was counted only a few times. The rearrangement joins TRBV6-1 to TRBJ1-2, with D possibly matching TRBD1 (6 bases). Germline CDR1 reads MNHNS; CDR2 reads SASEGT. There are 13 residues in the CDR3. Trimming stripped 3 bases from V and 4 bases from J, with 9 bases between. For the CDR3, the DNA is TGTGCCAGCAGTGACGCAGGGGTCTATGGCTACACCTTC. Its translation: CASSDAGVYGYTF.

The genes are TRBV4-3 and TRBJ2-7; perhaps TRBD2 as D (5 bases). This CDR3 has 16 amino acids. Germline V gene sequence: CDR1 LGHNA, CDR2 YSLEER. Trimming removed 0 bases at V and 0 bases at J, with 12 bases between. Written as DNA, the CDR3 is TGCGCCAGCAGCCAAGATCGGGCTAGCAGCTCCTACGAGCAGTACTTC. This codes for CASSQDRASSSYEQYF.

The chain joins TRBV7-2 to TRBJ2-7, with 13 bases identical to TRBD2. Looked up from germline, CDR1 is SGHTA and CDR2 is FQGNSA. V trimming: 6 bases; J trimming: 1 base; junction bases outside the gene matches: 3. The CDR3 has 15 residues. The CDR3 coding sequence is TGTGCCAGCAGTACTAGCGGGGGGGGGTCCTACGAGCAGTACTTC. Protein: CASSTSGGGSYEQYF.